Shown below are 25 T cell receptor beta chains from a single sample sequenced in a study of shared clonotypes between healthy human individuals. Measured with immunoSEQ multiplex PCR; TCRdb has only the in-frame clones, and not every one. Among about a million clones, approximately 77% were seen once, and the ten largest hold 0.89%. The sample comprised memory CD4+ T cells from PBMCs. Subset of the sample: CD45RA-negative fraction. The receptor source for this set is a man in his late teens or twenties in good health. Some clones in this sample may be carry-over from other donors' samples.

The J gene is TRBJ1-1, the V gene TRBV29-1; TRBD1 is a possible D gene (5 bases). With 4 bases removed from V and 5 bases from J, the gap between germline ends came to 20 bases. Per the germline V gene, CDR1 is SQVTM and CDR2 is ANQGSEA. This CDR3 is built from 15 residues. This chain's CDR3 is CSVVERLGTRTEAFF. In nucleotides, the CDR3 is TGCAGCGTTGTGGAACGTCTCGGGACCAGGACTGAAGCTTTCTTT.

V is TRBV28 and J is TRBJ1-2; 7 nucleotides agree with TRBD1. V lost 3 bases to trimming and J lost 6 bases; unmatched junction nucleotides: 7. Per germline, CDR1 MDHEN and CDR2 SYDVKM. This CDR3 spans 14 amino acids. CDR3 sequence reads: CASSFLDRVDGYTF. The CDR3 bases are TGTGCCAGCAGTTTCCTTGACAGGGTGGATGGCTACACCTTC.

The chain employs TRBV4-1 and TRBJ1-1, with D possibly being TRBD1 (5 bases). V lost 2 bases and J lost 2, with 21 bases in between. Germline CDR1 and CDR2: MGHRA and YSYEKL. This CDR3 is built from 18 residues. The CDR3 protein is CASSQSFATGAINTEAFF. The CDR3 DNA reads TGCGCCAGCAGCCAATCGTTCGCCACAGGCGCTATTAACACTGAAGCTTTCTTT.

V usage is TRBV5-5 and J usage is TRBJ2-7; 7 bases line up with TRBD1. Trimming cost V 0 bases and J 1 base; bases outside gene matches: 7. Germline V CDR1 and CDR2: SGHKS, YYEKEE (reference sequence). The CDR3 contains 16 residues. CDR3 sequence (DNA): TGTGCCAGCAGCTTGGATCAGGGGGTCCGGTCCTACGAGCAGTACTTC. Protein: CASSLDQGVRSYEQYF.

The gene calls are TRBV6-1 and TRBJ2-2; no clear D. Germline loops: CDR1 MNHNS, CDR2 SASEGT. CDR3 length: 15 amino acids. V lost 7 bases and J lost 1, with 13 bases in between. CDR3 sequence reads: CASKITNGNTGELFF. The DNA of the CDR3 is TGTGCCAGCAAAATAACAAACGGGAACACCGGGGAGCTGTTTTTT.

The chain links TRBV28 to TRBJ1-2; 9 bases are shared with TRBD1. The CDR3 spans 14 residues. CDR1 is MDHEN and CDR2 is SYDVKM in the germline V gene. Trimming removed 2 bases from V and 6 bases from J; junction bases left unmatched: 4. CDR3 sequence (DNA): TGTGCCAGCAGTTTAGGGACAGGGTTAGATGGCTACACCTTC. It is translated as CASSLGTGLDGYTF.

The V and J genes are TRBV6-1 and TRBJ1-5; a weak D match, TRBD1 (5 bases). The CDR3 extends over 15 amino acids. Germline lookup yields CDR1 MNHNS and CDR2 SASEGT. Trimming left V 4 bases short and J 3 bases short, with 13 bases between. Written as DNA, the CDR3 is TGTGCCAGCAGTGCCCAAGACAGATTCAATCAGCCCCAGCATTTT. Amino acids: CASSAQDRFNQPQHF.

On this clone itself: Relative to the germline gene, one junction end is altered; a read error may explain this. Within the sample, other DNA sequences also encode this same CDR3. J is TRBJ2-7 and V is TRBV20-1; D is uncertain. The CDR3 totals 10 residues. Germline assignment: CDR1 DFQATT and CDR2 SNEGSKA (reference sequence). CDR3 region: CSAGDYEQYF. The CDR3 DNA reads TGCAGTGCTGGAGACTACGAGCAGTACTTC.

The V call is TRBV5-4, the J call TRBJ2-7; D unclear. Looked up from germline, CDR1 is SGHNT and CDR2 is YYREEE (reference sequence). The CDR3 has 14 residues. The V and J ends lost 1 base and 7 bases respectively, with 15 bases between them. The CDR3 sequence: CASSLQARIKEQYF. DNA of the CDR3: TGTGCCAGCAGCTTGCAGGCCAGGATTAAGGAGCAGTACTTC.

This clone was observed once. V is TRBV2 and J is TRBJ2-3; D is possibly TRBD1 or TRBD2 (5 bases each). Germline assignment: CDR1 SNHLY and CDR2 FYNNEI. The CDR3 is made up of 14 amino acids. Between the trimmed V and J ends, which lost 1 base and 4 bases, there was a span of 9 bases. The CDR3 spells CASSEDRGSDTQYF. Here the CDR3 DNA reads TGTGCCAGCAGTGAAGATCGGGGCTCAGATACGCAGTATTTT.

Note on this clone: This may come from a read error, since a much larger clone is one base off. The chain carries TRBV6-1 and TRBJ1-1, with 9 nucleotides matching TRBD1. The V gene end was trimmed by 4 bases and the J gene end by 8 bases; junction bases not matched to a gene: 2. CDR1 and CDR2 (germline): MNHNS, SASEGT. The CDR3 spans 12 residues. CDR3 region: CASSAGTGEAFF. The CDR3 DNA reads as TGTGCCAGCAGTGCCGGGACAGGGGAAGCTTTCTTT.

The V and J genes are TRBV5-1 and TRBJ1-5; D is uncertain. CDR3 length: 15 amino acids. The germline V gene encodes CDR1 SGHRS and CDR2 YFSETQ. Trimming shortened V by 2 bases and J by 0 bases, and 9 bases separated the two germline ends. The CDR3 here is CASSFAFGSNQPQHF. For the CDR3, the DNA is TGCGCCAGCAGCTTTGCCTTTGGTAGCAATCAGCCCCAGCATTTT.

This clone was observed a single time. This sequence joins TRBV4-1 and TRBJ2-1; 11 nucleotides line up with TRBD2. There are 19 residues in the CDR3. Germline lookup yields CDR1 MGHRA and CDR2 YSYEKL. V gave up 0 bases and J gave up 9 bases; unmatched junction bases: 16. The CDR3 sequence: CASSQDTVGQGLAGSEQFF. Written as DNA, the CDR3 is TGCGCCAGCAGCCAAGATACGGTTGGCCAAGGACTAGCGGGCTCTGAGCAGTTCTTC.

This clone was found once. The rearrangement links TRBV29-1 to TRBJ1-4; a possible D gene is TRBD1 (6 bases). Germline loops: CDR1 SQVTM, CDR2 ANQGSEA. V lost 6 bases and J lost 4, with 12 bases in between. The CDR3 covers 13 residues. In DNA form, the CDR3 reads TGCAGCGTCGGACAGCTTCATAATGAAAAACTGTTTTTT. Its translation is CSVGQLHNEKLFF.

The table lists this clone with a count of one. V is TRBV29-1 and J is TRBJ2-1, with TRBD1 matching over 7 bases. Unmatched junction bases numbered 5, after V lost 6 bases and J lost 6 bases. This CDR3 spans 12 amino acids. Looked up from germline, CDR1 is SQVTM and CDR2 is ANQGSEA. This CDR3 is CSVGWDSNEQFF. Written as DNA, the CDR3 is TGCAGCGTGGGGTGGGACAGCAATGAGCAGTTCTTC.

This chain links TRBV7-6 with TRBJ2-3; 9 nucleotides line up with TRBD2. In germline, CDR1 is SGHVS, CDR2 FNYEAQ. The length of the CDR3 is 16 residues. V trimming: 0 bases; J trimming: 6 bases; junction bases outside the gene matches: 7. CDR3 residues: CASSLAAGGPGDTQYF. As DNA, the CDR3 is TGTGCCAGCAGCTTAGCGGCGGGAGGGCCCGGGGATACGCAGTATTTT.

V and J are TRBV6-6 and TRBJ1-1; no clear D gene. Germline CDR1 is MNHNY and CDR2 is SVGAGI (reference sequence). This CDR3 has 14 residues. Trimming shortened V by 5 bases and J by 0 bases, and 10 bases separated the two germline ends. The DNA for the CDR3 is TGTGCCAGCAGTAACCCCTCTATGAACACTGAAGCTTTCTTT. Protein: CASSNPSMNTEAFF.

The chain is built from TRBV7-9 and TRBJ2-3, with 10 bases lining up with TRBD1. Trimming removed 5 bases from V and 5 bases from J; junction bases left unmatched: 10. This CDR3 has 16 amino acids. Germline assignment: CDR1 SEHNR and CDR2 FQNEAQ (reference sequence). The CDR3 bases are TGTGCCAGCAGCCCCACCCCGGGACAGGGGATAGATACGCAGTATTTT. Its translation: CASSPTPGQGIDTQYF.

The J gene is TRBJ2-1, the V gene TRBV10-2, with D perhaps matching TRBD1 or TRBD2 (5 bases each). Trimming stripped 10 bases from V and 1 base from J, with 17 bases between. The CDR3 extends over 15 amino acids. CDR1 and CDR2 from the germline V gene are WSHSY and SAAADI. The CDR3 sequence: CATWGPIGSYNEQFF. The CDR3 nucleotides read TGCGCCACCTGGGGACCAATTGGGTCCTACAATGAGCAGTTCTTC.

CDR3 in amino acids: CASSQDRGIAGAFTDTQYF. The CDR3 nucleotides read TGCGCCAGCAGCCAAGATCGGGGTATAGCGGGAGCTTTCACAGATACGCAGTATTTT. J is TRBJ2-3 and V is TRBV4-3; 9 bases fit TRBD2. The germline V gene has CDR1 LGHNA and CDR2 YSLEER. The CDR3 consists of 19 residues. V dropped 0 bases and J dropped 2; count of bases not matched to a gene: 12.

The chain recombines TRBV19 with TRBJ2-1; TRBD2 matches at 9 bases. The CDR3 is made up of 17 amino acids. After removal of 3 bases from V and 3 bases from J, the junction contained 9 bases not matched to a gene. The V gene's germline CDR1 is LNHDA and CDR2 SQIVND (reference sequence). CDR3 protein: CASSMTRLAGFYNEQFF. DNA for the CDR3: TGTGCCAGTAGTATGACGCGGCTAGCGGGATTCTACAATGAGCAGTTCTTC.

The rearrangement uses TRBV5-1 and TRBJ2-1, with D perhaps TRBD2 (6 bases). The germline CDR1 and CDR2 sequences are SGHRS and YFSETQ. This CDR3 is built from 14 residues. Trimming cost V 4 bases and J 9 bases, with 17 bases left between them. DNA of the CDR3: TGCGCCAGCAGCACCGACCTACTAGCCGGTGAGCAGTTCTTC. Its protein is CASSTDLLAGEQFF.

Only one count was recorded for this clone. The chain couples TRBV9 to TRBJ2-1, with 12 nucleotides matching TRBD2. Germline loops: CDR1 SGDLS, CDR2 YYNGEE. Unmatched junction bases numbered 8, after V lost 4 bases and J lost 9 bases. The CDR3 totals 15 residues. DNA for the CDR3: TGTGCCAGCAGCTTACTAGCGGGAGGATTTAGTGAGCAGTTCTTC. Translating it yields CASSLLAGGFSEQFF.

The CDR3 DNA reads as TGTGCCAGCAGTCGATCTGGGGCAACTAGCTCCTACGAGCAGTACTTC. Translated, it gives CASSRSGATSSYEQYF. V and J are TRBV27 and TRBJ2-7; D may match TRBD1 or TRBD2 (5 bases each). Per the germline V gene, CDR1 is MNHEY and CDR2 is SMNVEV (reference sequence). The CDR3 covers 16 residues. Trimming pared 5 bases from V and 0 bases from J, leaving 17 bases between.

This clone was observed once. The rearrangement joins TRBV2 to TRBJ2-4, with D perhaps matching TRBD2 (5 bases). The ends were cut back, 4 bases at V and 8 bases at J, with 12 bases in the middle. Germline V gives CDR1 SNHLY, CDR2 FYNNEI. This CDR3 has 13 amino acids. CDR3 residues: CASSGFMEDIQYF. CDR3 bases: TGTGCCAGCAGTGGGTTCATGGAGGACATTCAGTACTTC. Full variable domain (remainder filled in from reference TRBV2 and TRBJ2-4): EPEVTQTPSHQVTQMGQEVILRCVPISNHLYFYWYRQILGQKVEFLVSFYNNEISEKSEIFDDQFSVERPDGSNFTLKIRSTKLEDSAMYFCASSGFMEDIQYFGAGTRLSVL.